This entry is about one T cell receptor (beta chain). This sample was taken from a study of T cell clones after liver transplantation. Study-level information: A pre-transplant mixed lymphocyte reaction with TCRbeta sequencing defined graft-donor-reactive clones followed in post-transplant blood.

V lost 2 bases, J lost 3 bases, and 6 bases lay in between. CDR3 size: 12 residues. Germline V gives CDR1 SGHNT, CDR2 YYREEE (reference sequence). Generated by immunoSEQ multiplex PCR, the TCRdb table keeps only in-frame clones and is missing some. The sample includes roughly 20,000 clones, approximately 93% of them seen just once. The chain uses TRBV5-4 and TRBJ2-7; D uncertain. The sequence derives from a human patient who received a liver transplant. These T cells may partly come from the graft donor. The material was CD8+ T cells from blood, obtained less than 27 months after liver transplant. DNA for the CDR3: TGTGCCAGCAGCTTTAACCTCTACGAGCAGTACTTC. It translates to CASSFNLYEQYF.